The 9 T cell receptor beta chains in this list originate from one sample, sequenced in a study of Ad26.COV2.S vaccination and SARS-CoV-2 variants. Only in-frame clones appear in the TCRdb table, and some are missing; sequencing was by immunoSEQ multiplex PCR. The sample holds about 350,000 clones, roughly nine tenths seen once. Regarding treatment: around 19 received Ad26.COV2.S at low or high dose, single or two shots; roughly 5 received placebo; per-sample allocation not given. Sampling was done on day 63 after the first vaccine or placebo injection. The sample was peripheral blood, taken in a trial of Ad26.COV2.S vaccine versus placebo. These receptors came from a person between 18 and 60 years old who received the Ad26.COV2.S COVID-19 vaccine or a placebo.

The CDR3 nucleotides are TGTGCCAGCAGTTGGGACTCCCCGGGGACTGAAGCTTTCTTT. Its translation: CASSWDSPGTEAFF. This sequence joins TRBV28 and TRBJ1-1, with D maybe TRBD1 (5 bases). V lost 4 bases to trimming and J lost 5 bases, with 14 bases between them. This CDR3 has 14 amino acids. Germline lookup yields CDR1 MDHEN and CDR2 SYDVKM.

V gene TRBV7-3 combines with J gene TRBJ1-2, with D perhaps TRBD1 (6 bases). This CDR3 has 16 residues. V was trimmed by 1 base and J by 4 bases, leaving 16 bases between them. CDR1 and CDR2 (germline): SGHTA, FQGTGA. CDR3 protein: CASSLKFGDTSYGYTF. In DNA, the CDR3 is TGTGCCAGCAGCTTAAAATTTGGGGACACAAGCTATGGCTACACCTTC.

The chain carries TRBV18 and TRBJ1-2; D is perhaps TRBD1 (6 bases). The V gene's germline CDR1 is KGHSH and CDR2 LQKENI. The V gene lost 3 bases and the J gene lost 1 base, with 18 bases spanning the gap. The CDR3 sequence is 17 residues long. The CDR3 DNA is TGTGCCAGCTCACCGCTCGGGGGCCCGAACTTTAACTATGGCTACACCTTC. Its protein product is CASSPLGGPNFNYGYTF.

The chain employs TRBV12-3 or TRBV12-4 and TRBJ2-7, with D maybe TRBD1 (7 bases). The CDR3 contains 13 residues. V was trimmed by 3 bases and J by 7 bases, leaving 13 bases between them. The CDR3 reads CASSFRQGGEQYF. CDR3 nucleotide sequence: TGTGCCAGCAGTTTTCGGCAGGGGGGTGAGCAGTACTTC.

The chain is built from TRBV9 and TRBJ2-3; D might be TRBD1 (5 bases). Germline V CDR1 and CDR2: SGDLS, YYNGEE. The CDR3 totals 14 residues. Trimming removed 4 bases at V and 1 base at J, with 10 bases between. CDR3 DNA sequence: TGTGCCAGCAGCCCATCAGGGCGCACAGATACGCAGTATTTT. Its translation is CASSPSGRTDTQYF. Together with reference TRBV9 and TRBJ2-3, the CDR3 gives the full variable domain: DSGVTQTPKHLITATGQRVTLRCSPRSGDLSVYWYQQSLDQGLQFLIQYYNGEERAKGNILERFSAQQFPDLHSELNLSSLELGDSALYFCASSPSGRTDTQYFGPGTRLTVL.

V is TRBV30 and J is TRBJ1-2; D is possibly TRBD1 (6 bases). The CDR3 covers 13 residues. V gave up 8 bases and J gave up 3 bases, with 16 bases separating them. From germline, CDR1 is GTSNPN and CDR2 SVGIG (reference sequence). CDR3 DNA: TGTGCCCACGGGATTAGGGGGGACTATGGCTACACCTTC. This sequence encodes CAHGIRGDYGYTF.

The V and J genes are TRBV12-3 or TRBV12-4 and TRBJ1-1; D gene unclear. V was trimmed by 5 bases and J by 8 bases, leaving 9 bases between them. The CDR3 has 11 residues. CDR3 amino acids: CASSPRVEAFF. The CDR3 region has the DNA TGTGCCAGCAGTCCTAGGGTAGAAGCTTTCTTT.

The chain recombines TRBV11-2 with TRBJ2-5; 8 bases map to TRBD1. This CDR3 has 14 residues. Germline V CDR1 and CDR2: SGHAT, FQNNGV. After removal of 3 bases from V and 5 bases from J, the junction contained 5 bases not matched to a gene. The CDR3 reads CASSLTGVVETQYF. The CDR3 DNA reads as TGTGCCAGCAGCTTGACAGGGGTTGTGGAGACCCAGTACTTC. The variable domain in full, completed from reference TRBV11-2 and TRBJ2-5, reads EAGVAQSPRYKIIEKRQSVAFWCNPISGHATLYWYQQILGQGPKLLIQFQNNGVVDDSQLPKDRFSAERLKGVDSTLKIQPAKLEDSAVYLCASSLTGVVETQYFGPGTRLLVL.

J is TRBJ1-1 and V is TRBV3-1 (or the pseudogene TRBV3-2), with D perhaps TRBD1 (5 bases). The V gene's germline CDR1 is LGHDT and CDR2 YNNKEL (reference sequence). This CDR3 spans 12 amino acids. The V end lost 1 base, the J end lost 10 bases, and 10 bases lay between the germline ends. As DNA, the CDR3 is TGTGCCAGCAGCCAAGGGCGAAGGGGAGCTTTCTTT. Translating gives CASSQGRRGAFF.